This is a list of T cell receptor beta chains from one sample in a study of cytomegalovirus exposure and HLA in healthy donors. The assay was immunoSEQ multiplex PCR, and TCRdb's table has in-frame clones only and misses some. This table has about 76,000 clones, roughly two thirds appearing once. Sequencing input: PBMCs. These receptors originate from a woman aged 40 to 50 in good health and CMV-seropositive. The CDR3 runs from the conserved cysteine through the conserved F or W. The order of the fields is J gene, V gene, D gene, clone size, CDR3 protein, CDR3 DNA. A D gene is named only where the DNA matches it firmly. Not all rows give a size; the values are once, few, many and, for expanded clones, a class.

J gene: TRBJ2-7
V gene: TRBV7-2
D gene: TRBD2
clone size: few
CDR3 protein: CASSSTSGGPYEQYF
CDR3 DNA: TGTGCCAGCAGCTCGACTAGCGGGGGCCCCTACGAGCAGTACTTC

J gene: TRBJ2-3
V gene: TRBV5-4
D gene: TRBD2
clone size: -
CDR3 protein: CASSLGGRGEGDTQYF
CDR3 DNA: TGTGCCAGCAGCTTAGGCGGGAGAGGGGAGGGAGATACGCAGTATTTT

J gene: TRBJ2-7
V gene: TRBV7-9
D gene: -
clone size: -
CDR3 protein: CASSLTSGLGEQYF
CDR3 DNA: TGTGCCAGCAGCTTAACCTCAGGGTTGGGCGAGCAGTACTTC

J gene: TRBJ2-4
V gene: TRBV10-3
D gene: -
clone size: -
CDR3 protein: CAISESAAAKNIQYF
CDR3 DNA: TGTGCCATCAGTGAGTCCGCTGCGGCCAAAAACATTCAGTACTTC

J gene: TRBJ1-1
V gene: TRBV6-5
D gene: -
clone size: -
CDR3 protein: CASRTGEPTEAFF
CDR3 DNA: TGTGCCAGCAGGACGGGAGAACCCACTGAAGCTTTCTTT

J gene: TRBJ1-1
V gene: TRBV5-6
D gene: -
clone size: -
CDR3 protein: CASSLVGTSGAFF
CDR3 DNA: TGTGCCAGCAGCTTGGTCGGGACTTCTGGAGCTTTCTTT

J gene: TRBJ2-2
V gene: TRBV7-8
D gene: TRBD1
clone size: -
CDR3 protein: CASRDRGLNTGELFF
CDR3 DNA: TGTGCCAGCAGGGACAGGGGTCTGAACACCGGGGAGCTGTTTTTT

J gene: TRBJ1-2
V gene: TRBV30
D gene: -
clone size: -
CDR3 protein: CAWSVRFGDGYTF
CDR3 DNA: TGTGCCTGGAGTGTACGGTTCGGTGATGGCTACACCTTC

J gene: TRBJ1-1
V gene: TRBV28
D gene: -
clone size: -
CDR3 protein: CASNLLLNTEAFF
CDR3 DNA: TGTGCCAGCAACCTATTACTGAACACTGAAGCTTTCTTT

J gene: TRBJ2-2
V gene: TRBV6-1
D gene: TRBD2
clone size: -
CDR3 protein: CASRAGGVAGELFF
CDR3 DNA: TGTGCCAGCAGAGCGGGAGGTGTCGCCGGGGAGCTGTTTTTT

J gene: TRBJ1-1
V gene: TRBV29-1
D gene: TRBD1
clone size: -
CDR3 protein: CSVGRGRWTEAFF
CDR3 DNA: TGCAGCGTTGGCAGGGGGCGGTGGACTGAAGCTTTCTTT

J gene: TRBJ2-5
V gene: TRBV6-4
D gene: -
clone size: -
CDR3 protein: CASSEGGRYQETQYF
CDR3 DNA: TGTGCCAGCAGTGAAGGCGGCCGGTACCAAGAGACCCAGTACTTC

J gene: TRBJ1-3
V gene: TRBV4-1
D gene: -
clone size: -
CDR3 protein: CASSLSVSPGNTIYF
CDR3 DNA: TGCGCCAGCAGCCTTTCTGTTTCCCCTGGAAACACCATATATTTT

J gene: TRBJ1-1
V gene: TRBV14
D gene: -
clone size: -
CDR3 protein: CASSQELEGTEAFF
CDR3 DNA: TGTGCCAGCAGCCAAGAGCTTGAGGGCACTGAAGCTTTCTTT

J gene: TRBJ1-4
V gene: TRBV12-5
D gene: -
clone size: -
CDR3 protein: CASGLSSTNEKLFF
CDR3 DNA: TGTGCTAGTGGTTTATCATCAACTAATGAAAAACTGTTTTTT

J gene: TRBJ1-1
V gene: TRBV7-9
D gene: TRBD1
clone size: -
CDR3 protein: CASSRWGQGNTEAFF
CDR3 DNA: TGTGCCAGCAGCCGTTGGGGACAGGGGAACACTGAAGCTTTCTTT

J gene: TRBJ1-1
V gene: TRBV7-9
D gene: -
clone size: -
CDR3 protein: CASSQVLGQAFF
CDR3 DNA: TGTGCCAGCAGCCAGGTCCTGGGGCAAGCTTTCTTT